These 22 T cell receptor beta chains came from one sample sequenced in a study of sequential checkpoint blockade in melanoma (dated by TCRdb to about 2019). The method behind the library was the immunoSEQ multiplex PCR assay. The immuneACCESS repertoire file appears here via TCRdb, limited to in-frame rearrangements. These files lack a portion of the clones; in checked studies, under half of the deficit traces to unresolved V genes, and the cause of the others is not known. This sample holds some 11,000 clones; 78% were observed only once. In total, the top ten clones hold about 10% of the sample. The sample's treatment or condition label, decoded: randomized to nivolumab then ipilimumab (arm A) or the reverse (arm B). Sequencing was performed on CD8+ T cells sorted from blood (inferred from file names), taken from a patient given nivolumab and ipilimumab in sequence. The receptors come from a human donor with melanoma.

The chain is built from TRBV6-5 and TRBJ2-2; D perhaps matches TRBD1 (5 bases). The V gene lost 6 bases and the J gene lost 1 base, with 9 bases spanning the gap. In germline, CDR1 is MNHEY, CDR2 SVGAGI. The CDR3 is 14 amino acids. CDR3 DNA: TGTGCCAGCAGGCTGACAGAGAACACCGGGGAGCTGTTTTTT. This sequence encodes CASRLTENTGELFF.

This chain joins TRBV6-5 and TRBJ2-1; perhaps TRBD2 as D (7 bases). Germline CDR1 and CDR2: MNHEY and SVGAGI. The CDR3 totals 13 residues. Between the trimmed V and J ends, which lost 7 bases and 7 bases, there was a span of 14 bases. Here the CDR3 DNA reads TGTGCCAGCACTCTAGGGGGGGGGAATGAGCAGTTCTTC. It specifies CASTLGGGNEQFF.

The rearrangement uses TRBV6-4 and TRBJ2-1; 9 bases map to TRBD2. Unmatched junction bases numbered 6, after V lost 4 bases and J lost 5 bases. The CDR3 spans 15 residues. From germline, CDR1 is MRHNA and CDR2 SNTAGT. The CDR3 here is CASSAAGGPNNEQFF. The CDR3 DNA reads as TGTGCCAGCAGTGCCGCGGGGGGGCCCAACAATGAGCAGTTCTTC.

This chain joins TRBV6-5 and TRBJ1-2; D ambiguous. The V gene's germline CDR1 is MNHEY and CDR2 SVGAGI. The CDR3 is made up of 11 amino acids. Trimming stripped 6 bases from V and 6 bases from J, with 8 bases between. The CDR3, as DNA: TGTGCCAGCAGGAACGGGAATGGCTACACCTTC. Its translation is CASRNGNGYTF.

A single count supports this clone. The chain combines TRBV5-1 with TRBJ2-5; D possibly corresponds to TRBD1 (5 bases). The germline V and J ends were trimmed by 3 bases and 5 bases, with 5 bases remaining between them. Germline V gene lookup returns CDR1 SGHRS and CDR2 YFSETQ. The CDR3 covers 11 residues. Written as DNA, the CDR3 is TGCGCCAGCAGCTACAGGGAGACCCAGTACTTC. This codes for CASSYRETQYF.

This clone was seen a few times. The chain recombines TRBV19 with TRBJ1-5; D not certain. V lost 3 bases and J lost 0, with 9 bases in between. This CDR3 is 15 amino acids long. Germline loops: CDR1 LNHDA, CDR2 SQIVND (reference sequence). The CDR3 sequence: CASSIGGYSNQPQHF. The CDR3 DNA sequence: TGTGCCAGTAGTATTGGCGGTTATAGCAATCAGCCCCAGCATTTT.

CDR3 nucleotide sequence: TGTGCCAGCAGCCAAGATCTTCGACAGGGCAATCAGCCCCAGCATTTT. This translates into CASSQDLRQGNQPQHF. This chain connects TRBV4-2 to TRBJ1-5, with TRBD1 as a possible D gene (6 bases). The length of the CDR3 is 16 residues. The germline V gene has CDR1 LGHNA and CDR2 YNFKEQ. The germline V and J ends were trimmed by 0 bases and 2 bases, with 11 bases remaining between them.

The rearrangement joins TRBV7-2 to TRBJ2-7; D call uncertain. V was pared by 3 bases and J by 1 base, with 13 bases between. The CDR3 loop spans 15 amino acids. Germline V lookup: CDR1 SGHTA, CDR2 FQGNSA. The chain's CDR3 is CASSFGTVFSYEQYF. CDR3 coding DNA: TGTGCCAGCAGCTTCGGTACGGTATTTTCCTACGAGCAGTACTTC.

This chain joins TRBV2 and TRBJ2-1, with D tentatively TRBD1 (5 bases). Germline CDR1 is SNHLY and CDR2 is FYNNEI. CDR3 length: 13 residues. The ends were cut back, 2 bases at V and 7 bases at J, with 9 bases in the middle. The CDR3 loop reads CASSESAGNEQFF. The CDR3 DNA reads TGTGCCAGCAGTGAATCGGCAGGGAATGAGCAGTTCTTC.

J is TRBJ2-3 and V is TRBV9, with 14 bases identical to TRBD2. V shed 2 bases, J shed 6 bases, and the junction held 5 bases outside the gene matches. The CDR3 loop spans 16 amino acids. Germline CDR1 SGDLS, CDR2 YYNGEE. The chain's CDR3 is CASSVGTSGRGDTQYF. The CDR3 DNA reads as TGTGCCAGCAGCGTTGGGACTAGCGGGAGAGGCGATACGCAGTATTTT.

The chain links TRBV6-5 to TRBJ1-2, with 7 bases aligning to TRBD1. This CDR3 region has 15 residues. The trim removed 6 bases at V and 6 bases at J, leaving 13 bases unmatched. Germline V lookup: CDR1 MNHEY, CDR2 SVGAGI. The CDR3 sequence: CASSPQGLTFDGYTF. The CDR3 nucleotides read TGTGCCAGCAGCCCACAGGGGTTGACGTTTGATGGCTACACCTTC.

This chain links TRBV2 with TRBJ1-5; D gene ambiguous. The CDR3 has 13 amino acids. CDR1 and CDR2 (germline): SNHLY, FYNNEI. The V end lost 11 bases, the J end lost 0 bases, and 11 bases lay between the germline ends. CDR3 sequence reads: CAATRYSNQPQHF. Here the CDR3 DNA reads TGTGCCGCGACACGTTATAGCAATCAGCCCCAGCATTTT.

V gene TRBV7-9 combines with J gene TRBJ2-5; tentative D call: TRBD1 (5 bases). The better agreement between TRBJ2-7 and the DNA end casts doubt on the J call. The CDR3 consists of 12 residues. Germline V CDR1 and CDR2: SEHNR, FQNEAQ (reference sequence). CDR3: CASSQDSYEQYF. CDR3 in DNA: TGTGCCAGCAGCCAAGACAGCTACGAGCAGTACTTC.

The gene calls are TRBV5-6 and TRBJ2-1; D is unresolved. Germline values: CDR1 SGHDT, CDR2 YYEEEE. CDR3 length: 16 residues. V lost 1 base, J lost 0 bases, and 11 bases lay in between. The CDR3 loop reads CASSLSGPYSYNEQFF. CDR3 sequence (DNA): TGTGCCAGCAGCTTGAGTGGCCCTTACTCCTACAATGAGCAGTTCTTC. The full variable domain, completed using reference TRBV5-6 and TRBJ2-1, is DAGVTQSPTHLIKTRGQQVTLRCSPKSGHDTVSWYQQALGQGPQFIFQYYEEEERQRGNFPDRFSGHQFPNYSSELNVNALLLGDSALYLCASSLSGPYSYNEQFFGPGTRLTVL.

The rearrangement uses TRBV25-1 and TRBJ2-1; weak D call: TRBD2 (6 bases). The CDR3 is made up of 10 amino acids. CDR1 is MGHDK and CDR2 is SYGVNS in the germline V gene. V shed 6 bases and J shed 15 bases, with 12 bases lying between them. As DNA, the CDR3 is TGTGCCAGCAGGGGACTTCATTTGTTCTTC. Protein product: CASRGLHLFF.

The chain has TRBV27 and TRBJ2-2; possible D gene TRBD2, 5 bases. Germline CDR1 is MNHEY and CDR2 is SMNVEV (reference sequence). Trimming removed 6 bases at V and 0 bases at J, with 8 bases between. The CDR3 extends over 14 amino acids. CDR3 protein: CASRGLSNTGELFF. In nucleotides, the CDR3 is TGTGCCAGCAGAGGACTTTCGAACACCGGGGAGCTGTTTTTT.

The J gene is TRBJ1-2, the V gene TRBV6-5; TRBD1 agrees at 8 bases. Germline assignment: CDR1 MNHEY and CDR2 SVGAGI. This CDR3 contains 15 residues. After removal of 4 bases from V and 2 bases from J, the junction contained 6 bases not matched to a gene. The CDR3 is CASSWGTGRNYGYTF. Written as DNA, the CDR3 is TGTGCCAGCAGTTGGGGGACAGGTCGGAACTATGGCTACACCTTC.

The rearrangement uses TRBV7-9 and TRBJ1-4; no clear D. The CDR3 runs 12 residues. Germline CDR1 reads SEHNR; CDR2 reads FQNEAQ (reference sequence). The germline V and J ends were trimmed by 5 bases and 7 bases, with 8 bases remaining between them. CDR3 residues: CASSPAGEKLFF. CDR3 coding DNA: TGTGCCAGCAGCCCCGCAGGTGAAAAACTGTTTTTT.

The J gene is TRBJ2-7, the V gene TRBV6-6; 11 positions match TRBD2. CDR3 length equals 14 residues. V lost 5 bases to trimming and J lost 6 bases; unmatched junction nucleotides: 6. Germline CDR1 MNHNY, CDR2 SVGAGI (reference sequence). This CDR3 is CASSPPGLAVEQYF. In DNA, the CDR3 is TGTGCCAGCAGTCCCCCGGGACTAGCGGTCGAGCAGTACTTC.

This clone was seen a handful of times. The chain recombines TRBV27 with TRBJ2-1, with TRBD2 matching over 9 bases. V dropped 3 bases and J dropped 6; count of bases not matched to a gene: 3. CDR1 and CDR2 (germline): MNHEY, SMNVEV (reference sequence). CDR3 length: 14 residues. CDR3 DNA sequence: TGTGCCAGCAGTTTCCCAGCGGGGGGCAATGAGCAGTTCTTC. Translation: CASSFPAGGNEQFF.

The chain carries TRBV5-1 and TRBJ2-7; D perhaps matches TRBD1 (6 bases). V was trimmed by 3 bases and J by 0 bases, leaving 10 bases between them. Germline loops: CDR1 SGHRS, CDR2 YFSETQ. The CDR3 extends over 14 amino acids. The CDR3 DNA is TGCGCCAGCAGCTGGACAGATAGCTCCTACGAGCAGTACTTC. It encodes CASSWTDSSYEQYF.

This chain connects TRBV5-6 to TRBJ2-2; possibly TRBD2 for D (5 bases). The germline gives CDR1 SGHDT, CDR2 YYEEEE. The V gene lost 1 base and the J gene lost 4 bases, with 8 bases spanning the gap. The CDR3 length is 14 residues. The CDR3 DNA reads as TGTGCCAGCAGCTTGAACGGGATCACCGGGGAGCTGTTTTTT. Amino acid sequence: CASSLNGITGELFF. Using reference TRBV5-6 and TRBJ2-2 for the parts outside the CDR3, the full variable domain is DAGVTQSPTHLIKTRGQQVTLRCSPKSGHDTVSWYQQALGQGPQFIFQYYEEEERQRGNFPDRFSGHQFPNYSSELNVNALLLGDSALYLCASSLNGITGELFFGEGSRLTVL.